Listed here are 18 T cell receptor beta chains from one sample, sequenced in a study of identical twins. One entry per CDR3 protein, called by TCRdb with MiXCR from the 5' RACE reads. The table includes fewer than 900,000 distinct CDR3 sequences, about 18% detected once. The same data also contributed to another study, on T cells expressing NK-cell markers.

Sequences were obtained from PBMCs. The receptors stem from a woman in her late teens or twenties in good health.

V gene TRBV5-1 combines with J gene TRBJ2-7; 10 bases are a match to TRBD1. J lost 4 bases, V lost 3 bases, and 7 bases had no gene match. Germline values: CDR1 SGHRS, CDR2 YFSETQ. The CDR3 loop spans 15 amino acids. The chain's CDR3 is CASSWGTGDLYEQYF. The CDR3 DNA follows: TGCGCCAGCAGCTGGGGGACAGGGGATCTTTACGAGCAGTACTTC.

The V and J genes are TRBV3-1 and TRBJ2-3; D unresolved. This CDR3 contains 16 residues. The V end was cut by 2 bases, the J end by 2 bases, with 14 bases between. Germline values: CDR1 LGHDT, CDR2 YNNKEL (reference sequence). Here the CDR3 reads CASSQLDYPYTDTQYF. Written as DNA, the CDR3 is TGTGCCAGCAGCCAATTGGATTACCCGTACACAGATACGCAGTATTTT.

The table lists this clonotype with a few counts. The chain has TRBV11-2 and TRBJ2-7; D is uncertain. Germline-derived CDR1 and CDR2 are SGHAT and FQNNGV. The V and J ends lost 1 base and 2 bases respectively, with 9 bases between them. The CDR3 sequence is 14 residues long. The CDR3 sequence is CASSLGVTPYEQYF. The CDR3 region has the DNA TGTGCCAGCAGCTTAGGTGTTACCCCCTACGAGCAGTACTTC.

This clonotype came up a few times. The chain employs TRBV20-1 and TRBJ2-2; D might be TRBD2 (5 bases). Trimming took 4 bases from V and 3 from J, leaving 15 bases between them. This CDR3 contains 15 residues. CDR1 is DFQATT, CDR2 SNEGSKA, per germline (reference sequence). The CDR3 sequence is CSAKWRPGDTGELFF. The CDR3 DNA follows: TGCAGTGCTAAATGGCGCCCCGGGGACACCGGGGAGCTGTTTTTT.

The CDR3 protein is CASSRKPSGKYQETQYF. The CDR3 DNA is TGTGCCAGCAGCCGAAAACCCTCAGGGAAGTACCAAGAGACCCAGTACTTC. This chain joins TRBV3-1 and TRBJ2-5; a weak D match, TRBD1 (5 bases). CDR1 is LGHDT, CDR2 YNNKEL, per germline (reference sequence). This CDR3 region has 17 residues. Trimming pared 4 bases from V and 0 bases from J, leaving 18 bases between.

This chain joins TRBV7-9 and TRBJ1-1; D may be TRBD1 (5 bases). Looked up from germline, CDR1 is SEHNR and CDR2 is FQNEAQ (reference sequence). V gave up 3 bases and J gave up 6 bases, with 14 bases separating them. This CDR3 contains 14 residues. The CDR3 sequence: CASSLRGGNSEAFF. For the CDR3, the DNA is TGTGCCAGCAGCTTGAGGGGTGGAAACTCTGAAGCTTTCTTT.

This chain joins TRBV6-1 and TRBJ1-3; TRBD1 aligns across 11 bases. Per the germline V gene, CDR1 is MNHNS and CDR2 is SASEGT. J gave up 8 bases and V 4 bases, and 7 bases lay outside the gene matches. This CDR3 is built from 15 residues. The CDR3 DNA is TGTGCCAGCAGTGCCCTTGGACAGGGGGCATACACCATATATTTT. As protein: CASSALGQGAYTIYF.

This clonotype turned up a few times. V usage is TRBV10-3 and J usage is TRBJ2-1, with 7 bases aligning to TRBD2. The CDR3 totals 15 residues. Germline CDR1 reads ENHRY; CDR2 reads SYGVKD. The V segment lost 8 bases and the J segment 5 bases; nucleotides outside the gene matches: 12. The CDR3 nucleotides are TGTGCCATCGGGGAGGGGCGGGGCTGGAACAATGAGCAGTTCTTC. It is translated as CAIGEGRGWNNEQFF.

This clonotype was picked up a small number of times. The V gene is TRBV29-1, the J gene TRBJ2-5, with D perhaps assigned TRBD1 or TRBD2 (5 bases each). The CDR3 has 15 amino acids. The V end was cut by 1 base, the J end by 0 bases, with 12 bases between. Germline CDR1 reads SQVTM; CDR2 reads ANQGSEA. The CDR3 loop reads CSVEGGDGDQETQYF. The CDR3 DNA reads as TGCAGCGTTGAAGGAGGGGACGGGGACCAAGAGACCCAGTACTTC.

The chain recombines TRBV12-3 or TRBV12-4 with TRBJ2-1; D is unclear. This CDR3 region has 13 residues. Trimming left V 4 bases short and J 6 bases short, with 10 bases between. The CDR3 sequence is CASSSPTGNEQFF. The CDR3 DNA follows: TGTGCCAGCAGTTCGCCGACCGGCAATGAGCAGTTCTTC.

The sample holds a few counts of this clonotype. The chain couples TRBV7-9 to TRBJ2-7; 8 bases agree with TRBD1. The junction had 12 bases not matched to a gene; V was cut back by 5 bases and J by 3 bases. Germline-derived CDR1 and CDR2 are SEHNR and FQNEAQ (reference sequence). This CDR3 is 16 amino acids long. For the CDR3, the DNA is TGTGCCAGCAGCCCCATCAGGGGGCTTACCGGCTACGAGCAGTACTTC. Translating gives CASSPIRGLTGYEQYF.

The rearrangement links TRBV5-1 to TRBJ2-2; the match to TRBD1 covers 10 bases. The CDR3 is 16 residues long. The germline V gene encodes CDR1 SGHRS and CDR2 YFSETQ. The junction had 11 bases not matched to a gene; V was cut back by 5 bases and J by 7 bases. CDR3 nucleotide sequence: TGCGCCAGCAGTCCCGACAGGGGGCGAATCGGCGGGGAGCTGTTTTTT. This translates into CASSPDRGRIGGELFF.

A few counts support this clonotype. The chain recombines TRBV5-5 with TRBJ1-2; no clear D. Germline loops: CDR1 SGHKS, CDR2 YYEKEE (reference sequence). The V end was cut by 4 bases, the J end by 5 bases, with 12 bases between. CDR3 length equals 13 residues. The CDR3 spells CASSETVEYGYTF. CDR3 bases: TGTGCCAGCAGCGAGACGGTCGAATATGGCTACACCTTC. Supplemented by reference TRBV5-5 and TRBJ1-2, the full variable domain reads DAGVTQSPTHLIKTRGQQVTLRCSPISGHKSVSWYQQVLGQGPQFIFQYYEKEERGRGNFPDRFSARQFPNYSSELNVNALLLGDSALYLCASSETVEYGYTFGSGTRLTVV.

This clonotype occurred a few times. The chain couples TRBV6-1 to TRBJ2-2; 9 nucleotides align to TRBD2. Germline V gene sequence: CDR1 MNHNS, CDR2 SASEGT. V was clipped by 8 bases and J by 0 bases; unmatched bases: 13. CDR3 length equals 18 residues. CDR3 in amino acids: CASGGGSSGASNTGELFF. The CDR3 DNA reads as TGTGCCAGCGGTGGGGGTTCTAGCGGGGCGTCGAACACCGGGGAGCTGTTTTTT.

This clonotype turned up a few times. V and J are TRBV5-1 and TRBJ2-3; 8 bases are a match to TRBD2. This CDR3 has 16 residues. Germline CDR1 is SGHRS and CDR2 is YFSETQ. The junction had 8 bases not matched to a gene; V was cut back by 2 bases and J by 3 bases. DNA of the CDR3: TGCGCCAGCAGCTTAATCACTAGCGGAAGAACAGATACGCAGTATTTT. The encoded protein is CASSLITSGRTDTQYF.

The chain uses TRBV5-1 and TRBJ2-5; tentatively, D is TRBD2 (5 bases). Germline lookup yields CDR1 SGHRS and CDR2 YFSETQ. The CDR3 has 14 residues. V lost 2 bases and J lost 5, with 13 bases in between. The CDR3 DNA reads TGCGCCAGCAGCTTTTTCTCAGAGCGGGAGACCCAGTACTTC. Its protein is CASSFFSERETQYF.

This clonotype was seen a few times. V usage is TRBV30 and J usage is TRBJ1-1; perhaps TRBD1 as D (5 bases). V lost 3 bases and J 0 bases, leaving 11 bases between the germline ends. The CDR3 is 14 residues long. Germline V gene data show CDR1 as GTSNPN and CDR2 as SVGIG (reference sequence). CDR3 nucleotide sequence: TGTGCCTGGAGGACAGCTGTTATGAACACTGAAGCTTTCTTT. As protein: CAWRTAVMNTEAFF.

There are a few counts of this clonotype. The chain's CDR3 is CASIDSEARGYTF. CDR3 DNA: TGCGCCAGCATCGACTCTGAAGCACGGGGCTACACCTTC. The J gene is TRBJ1-2, the V gene TRBV5-1, with D hard to call. Trimming removed 6 bases at V and 8 bases at J, with 17 bases between. Germline CDR1 reads SGHRS; CDR2 reads YFSETQ. The CDR3 runs to 13 residues.